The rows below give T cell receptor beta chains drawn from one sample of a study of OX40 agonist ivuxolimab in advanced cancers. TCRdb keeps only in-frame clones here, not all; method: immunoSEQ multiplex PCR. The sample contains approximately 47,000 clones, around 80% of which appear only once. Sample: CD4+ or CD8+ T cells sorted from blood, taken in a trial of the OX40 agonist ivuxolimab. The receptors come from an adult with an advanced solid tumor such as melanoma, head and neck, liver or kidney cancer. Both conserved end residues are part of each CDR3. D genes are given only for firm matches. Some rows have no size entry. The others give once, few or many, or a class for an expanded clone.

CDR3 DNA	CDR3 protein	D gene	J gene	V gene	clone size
TGTGCCAGCAGAAACCGGGACAGGGGGCAAGGGGCTGGAAACACCATATATTTT	CASRNRDRGQGAGNTIYF	TRBD1	TRBJ1-3	TRBV6-4	NA
TGTGCCAGCAGCTTAGCCGGGCCCGGGACCCAGTACTTC	CASSLAGPGTQYF	NA	TRBJ2-5	TRBV13	once
TGCGCCAGCAGCTGGCTCGCGGTGAACACTGAAGCTTTCTTT	CASSWLAVNTEAFF	NA	TRBJ1-1	TRBV4-3	NA
TGTGCCAGCAGTTACTCGGTCTCCAGGGGGCATCGCGAGCAGTACTTC	CASSYSVSRGHREQYF	TRBD1	TRBJ2-7	TRBV6-6	NA
TGTGCCTGGAGATGGGACTTCAAAGAGACCCAGTACTTC	CAWRWDFKETQYF	NA	TRBJ2-5	TRBV30	NA
TGTGCCAGCAGCGTTACACCGGGACATAACTATGGCTACACCTTC	CASSVTPGHNYGYTF	NA	TRBJ1-2	TRBV9	NA
TGTGCCAGCAGCGATACTATAGGGATCTACGAGCAGTACTTC	CASSDTIGIYEQYF	NA	TRBJ2-7	TRBV2	NA
TGTGCCAGCAGTTTGGTCCACGAGCAGTACTTC	CASSLVHEQYF	NA	TRBJ2-7	TRBV27	NA
TGTGCCAGTCGGGGGGCACGGACAGGGGTTGGTGAGACCCAGTACTTC	CASRGARTGVGETQYF	TRBD1	TRBJ2-5	TRBV19	NA
TGTGCCATCAGTCAGGATATGGGGGGAGGACAGCCCCAGCATTTT	CAISQDMGGGQPQHF	NA	TRBJ1-5	TRBV10-3	NA
TGTGCCAGCAGCGTGGACAGGGGGACCGGGGTCAAAAACATTCAGTACTTC	CASSVDRGTGVKNIQYF	TRBD1	TRBJ2-4	TRBV5-6	NA
TGCGCCAGCAGCCCGGACTCTCCGGTGGCGAATACGCAGTATTTT	CASSPDSPVANTQYF	NA	TRBJ2-3	TRBV5-1	NA
TGTGCCAGCTCACCATCCCTAGCGGGAGCTGTGGCCGGGGAGCTGTTTTTT	CASSPSLAGAVAGELFF	TRBD2	TRBJ2-2	TRBV18	NA
TGTGCCAGCAGTTTGGCAGGGACCTCTTATAATTCACCCCTCCACTTT	CASSLAGTSYNSPLHF	NA	TRBJ1-6	TRBV28	NA
TGTGCCAGCAGTTTGGTTAGCGGGAGGTTCGGGGAGACCCAGTACTTC	CASSLVSGRFGETQYF	TRBD2	TRBJ2-5	TRBV2	NA
TGTGCCAGCATCGGAACTGCGAACACCGGGGAGCTGTTTTTT	CASIGTANTGELFF	NA	TRBJ2-2	TRBV7-2	NA
TGTGCCAGCAGGACTAGCGGGAAGCACAATGAGCAGTTCTTC	CASRTSGKHNEQFF	TRBD2	TRBJ2-1	TRBV11-2	NA
TGTGCCAGCAGAATAGGGGGAGGAGGCTACACCTTC	CASRIGGGGYTF	NA	TRBJ1-2	TRBV6-1	NA
TGTGCCAGCAGACGGGACACTGGAAACACCATATATTTT	CASRRDTGNTIYF	NA	TRBJ1-3	TRBV2	NA
TGTGCCAGCAGCCGCGGAGGGCCTGAGACCCAGTACTTC	CASSRGGPETQYF	NA	TRBJ2-5	TRBV9	NA
TGTGCCAGCAGTGTTAGGGATACGCAGTATTTT	CASSVRDTQYF	NA	TRBJ2-3	TRBV6-1	NA
TGCGCCAGCAGCTTGCAAATTTCTAGCGGGAGTCCGGGAACCGGGGAGCTGTTTTTT	CASSLQISSGSPGTGELFF	TRBD2	TRBJ2-2	TRBV5-1	NA
TGCGCCAGCAGCTTGGGTAGCGGACGCACTGGGCACTTC	CASSLGSGRTGHF	NA	TRBJ2-7	TRBV5-1	few
TGTGCCACCAGCAGGTGGGACAGGACTGGGGCCAACGTCCTGACTTTC	CATSRWDRTGANVLTF	TRBD1	TRBJ2-6	TRBV15	NA
TGTGCCAGCCAGGGTGGACTAGCGCCGAATGAGCAGTTCTTC	CASQGGLAPNEQFF	TRBD2	TRBJ2-1	TRBV27	few
TGCGCCAGCAGCCTTGGACCCAGCGGGACCCTCAAAAATGAGCAGTTCTTC	CASSLGPSGTLKNEQFF	TRBD2	TRBJ2-1	TRBV5-1	NA
TGCAGCGTCTTGGGACAGGACACCCTCTACGAGCAGTACTTC	CSVLGQDTLYEQYF	TRBD1	TRBJ2-7	TRBV29-1	few